The 14 T cell receptor beta chains in this list originate from one sample, sequenced in a study of T-cell memory formation after mild COVID-19 (dated by TCRdb to about 2021). The library was made by 5' RACE. TCRdb lists the instrument as Illumina NovaSeq 6000. TCRdb itself trimmed the public reads at Q25 with fastp, ran MiXCR and retained productive beta chains. Each entry is one CDR3 protein sequence, shown with its most common DNA and genes. In this sample the table shows hundreds of thousands of distinct CDR3 sequences, roughly 15% of which occur a single time. The ten largest clones take up about 4% of the sample. Sequenced input: PBMCs or a T cell subset sorted from them (not recorded which). These receptor sequences come from a man aged 18 to 30 who had mild COVID-19 (a few samples of this study predate the infection). The sample titles of this study are shuffled in the database, so cell type and time point are left out; the donor was told from shared clones.

This clonotype was seen ten or more times. The V call is TRBV7-2, the J call TRBJ2-3; D is undetermined. The V end lost 1 base, the J end lost 0 bases, and 11 bases lay between the germline ends. This CDR3 contains 16 residues. Germline loops: CDR1 SGHTA, CDR2 FQGNSA. The CDR3 is CASSLDYGSSTDTQYF. CDR3 DNA: TGTGCCAGCAGCTTAGATTACGGCAGCAGCACAGATACGCAGTATTTT.

The V gene is TRBV6-2 or TRBV6-3, the J gene TRBJ2-2, with 10 bases identical to TRBD2. This CDR3 spans 14 amino acids. Germline V gene data show CDR1 as MNHEY and CDR2 as SVGEGT. The trim removed 7 bases at V and 4 bases at J, leaving 3 bases unmatched. In nucleotides, the CDR3 is TGTGCCAGCAAGAGGACTAGCGGCACCGGGGAGCTGTTTTTT. This translates into CASKRTSGTGELFF.

CDR3 nucleotides: TGCAGTGCTAGAGATCCCCAAGTTCGAGATACGCAGTATTTT. Translated, it gives CSARDPQVRDTQYF. The genes are TRBV20-1 and TRBJ2-3; D unresolved. The germline CDR1 and CDR2 sequences are DFQATT and SNEGSKA (reference sequence). The CDR3 has 14 residues. V was trimmed by 0 bases and J by 5 bases, leaving 12 bases between them.

This clonotype was recorded many times. V is TRBV6-5 and J is TRBJ1-1; no firm D call. V lost 3 bases to trimming and J lost 1 base, with 6 bases between them. CDR1 is MNHEY, CDR2 SVGAGI, per germline. This CDR3 region has 13 residues. DNA for the CDR3: TGTGCCAGCAGTTATTCAGCGAACACTGAAGCTTTCTTT. Translation gives CASSYSANTEAFF.

In its sample, this clonotype was seen a few times. The gene calls are TRBV5-1 and TRBJ2-1, with D possibly being TRBD1 or TRBD2 (5 bases each). Trimming stripped 7 bases from V and 9 bases from J, with 17 bases between. Germline V lookup: CDR1 SGHRS, CDR2 YFSETQ. The CDR3 loop spans 13 amino acids. The CDR3 DNA reads TGCGCCAGCTTCCGGGACCCCGGTAGTGAGCAGTTCTTC. Amino acid sequence: CASFRDPGSEQFF.

The chain couples TRBV24-1 to TRBJ2-2; no reliable D call. This CDR3 region has 14 residues. With 0 bases removed from V and 5 bases from J, the gap between germline ends came to 6 bases. CDR1 and CDR2 from the germline V gene are KGHDR and SFDVKD. The CDR3 region has the DNA TGTGCCACCAGTGATTTGCAGAGGACCGGGGAGCTGTTTTTT. Translated, it gives CATSDLQRTGELFF.

This clonotype was observed a handful of times. V usage is TRBV5-1 and J usage is TRBJ1-3; D is uncertain. The CDR3 has 14 amino acids. Germline-derived CDR1 and CDR2 are SGHRS and YFSETQ. Trimming pared 0 bases from V and 4 bases from J, leaving 8 bases between. The CDR3 loop is CASSLEATGNTIYF. The CDR3 DNA reads as TGCGCCAGCAGCTTGGAGGCTACCGGAAACACCATATATTTT.

The table lists this clonotype with a few counts. V gene TRBV2 combines with J gene TRBJ2-3; 10 bases are shared with TRBD2. The CDR3 is 17 amino acids. The V and J ends lost 1 base and 2 bases, in that order; junction bases with no gene match: 6. Germline CDR1 reads SNHLY; CDR2 reads FYNNEI. The DNA for the CDR3 is TGTGCCAGCAGTGAAGGATCTAGCGGGGGACTCACAGATACGCAGTATTTT. Encoded protein: CASSEGSSGGLTDTQYF. The full variable domain, with the rest looked up from reference TRBV2 and TRBJ2-3, is EPEVTQTPSHQVTQMGQEVILRCVPISNHLYFYWYRQILGQKVEFLVSFYNNEISEKSEIFDDQFSVERPDGSNFTLKIRSTKLEDSAMYFCASSEGSSGGLTDTQYFGPGTRLTVL.

The chain employs TRBV20-1 and TRBJ2-7; D call uncertain. The CDR3 totals 13 residues. The V and J ends lost 6 bases and 5 bases respectively, with 17 bases between them. Germline values: CDR1 DFQATT, CDR2 SNEGSKA (reference sequence). The DNA of the CDR3 is TGCAGTGCCCTAAACTTACCCGGAAACGAGCAGTACTTC. It codes for CSALNLPGNEQYF.

The V gene is TRBV7-2, the J gene TRBJ2-2; D might be TRBD1 (5 bases). Germline CDR1 and CDR2: SGHTA and FQGNSA. V was trimmed by 2 bases and J by 5 bases, leaving 15 bases between them. CDR3 length: 16 residues. The CDR3 region is CASSLRAGAGTGELFF. The DNA for the CDR3 is TGTGCCAGCAGCTTAAGGGCAGGAGCAGGGACCGGGGAGCTGTTTTTT.

The genes are TRBV29-1 and TRBJ2-5; possibly TRBD1 for D (5 bases). The ends were cut back, 4 bases at V and 5 bases at J, with 14 bases in the middle. Germline-derived CDR1 and CDR2 are SQVTM and ANQGSEA. There are 13 residues in the CDR3. In DNA, the CDR3 is TGCAGCGTTGCTTCCCACTCAGGGGAGACCCAGTACTTC. It codes for CSVASHSGETQYF.

The chain is built from TRBV18 and TRBJ2-1; the D gene could be TRBD1 or TRBD2 (5 bases each). CDR3 length equals 15 residues. Per germline, CDR1 KGHSH and CDR2 LQKENI. V shed 3 bases and J shed 8 bases, with 17 bases lying between them. The CDR3 DNA follows: TGTGCCAGCTCACCGACTCATGGGGGTGATCATGAGCAGTTCTTC. The encoded protein is CASSPTHGGDHEQFF.

Many counts were recorded for this clonotype. V gene TRBV18 combines with J gene TRBJ2-3, with TRBD1 identical over 7 bases. Losses at the gene ends were 6 bases for V and 0 bases for J; bases not matched to a gene: 3. Germline V gene lookup returns CDR1 KGHSH and CDR2 LQKENI. This CDR3 contains 14 residues. The CDR3 is CASSLDRSTDTQYF. The CDR3 nucleotides are TGTGCCAGCTCCTTGGACAGGAGCACAGATACGCAGTATTTT.

The V gene is TRBV29-1, the J gene TRBJ1-6; 12 bases are a match to TRBD1. The CDR3 loop spans 13 amino acids. Germline trimming cut 4 bases from V and 10 bases from J; bases unmatched to any gene: 2. CDR1 is SQVTM and CDR2 is ANQGSEA in the germline V gene. The CDR3 region has the DNA TGCAGCGTTGGCGGGACAGGGGGCTCACCCCTCCACTTT. Encoded protein: CSVGGTGGSPLHF.